The sequence of this T cell receptor (beta chain) was determined in a study of CD8 T cells in ankylosing spondylitis. General study points: What appeared characteristic of ankylosing spondylitis blood was a TCR beta motif of eight or nine highly homologous variants.

This CDR3 has 12 residues. The germline V gene has CDR1 SQVTM and CDR2 ANQGSEA. Trimming took 5 bases from V and 8 from J, leaving 15 bases between them. From the 5' RACE reads, TCRdb called clonotypes with MiXCR, one entry per CDR3 protein. The table shows more than 400,000 distinct CDR3 sequences, with about 5.7% occurring only once. This clonotype has at least ten counts. Its antigen is currently unknown. The TCR was taken from a male donor with ankylosing spondylitis. Sequences were obtained from blood, either unsorted or a sorted T cell fraction (not recorded which). The chain combines TRBV29-1 with TRBJ1-2, with D possibly matching TRBD1 (5 bases). The CDR3 sequence: CSVYRGGQGYTF. The DNA for the CDR3 is TGCAGCGTTTACCGGGGCGGTCAGGGCTACACCTTC.